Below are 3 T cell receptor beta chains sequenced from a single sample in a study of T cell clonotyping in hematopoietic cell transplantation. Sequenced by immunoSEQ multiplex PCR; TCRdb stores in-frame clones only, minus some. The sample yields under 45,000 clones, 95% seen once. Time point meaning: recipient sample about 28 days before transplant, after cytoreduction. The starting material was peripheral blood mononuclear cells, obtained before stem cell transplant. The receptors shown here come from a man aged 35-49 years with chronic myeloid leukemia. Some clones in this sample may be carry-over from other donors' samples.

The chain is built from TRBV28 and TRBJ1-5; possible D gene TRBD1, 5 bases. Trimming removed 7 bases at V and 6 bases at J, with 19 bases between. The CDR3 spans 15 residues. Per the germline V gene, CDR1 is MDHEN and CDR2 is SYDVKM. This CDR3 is CASTPGAPGGQPQHF. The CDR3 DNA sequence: TGTGCCAGCACCCCTGGGGCCCCGGGGGGTCAGCCCCAGCATTTT.

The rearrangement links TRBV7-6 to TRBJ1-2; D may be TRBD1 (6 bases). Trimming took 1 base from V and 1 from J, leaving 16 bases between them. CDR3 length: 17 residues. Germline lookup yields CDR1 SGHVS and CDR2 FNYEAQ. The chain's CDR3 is CASSLEAANRVNYGYTF. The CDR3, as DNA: TGTGCCAGCAGCTTAGAAGCGGCCAACAGGGTTAACTATGGCTACACCTTC.

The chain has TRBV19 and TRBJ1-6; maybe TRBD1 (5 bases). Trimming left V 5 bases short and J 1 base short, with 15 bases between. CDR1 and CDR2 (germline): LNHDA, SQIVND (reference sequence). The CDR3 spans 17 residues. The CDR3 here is CASSDRAGRSYNSPLHF. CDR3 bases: TGTGCCAGTAGTGACCGGGCAGGGAGGTCCTATAATTCACCCCTCCACTTT.